This T cell receptor beta chain was documented in a study of blood T cell repertoires in COVID-19. Study as a whole: Donors in the United States, Italy and Spain gave samples during acute or convalescent COVID-19.

TCRdb keeps only in-frame clones here, not all; method: immunoSEQ multiplex PCR. The sample has 200,000 to 250,000 clones, about 86% seen once. There are 16 residues in the CDR3. With 2 bases clipped from V and 5 bases from J, the junction kept 9 bases outside the gene matches. Germline CDR1 is SGHNT and CDR2 is YYREEE (reference sequence). Which cohort a participant joined came from the clinical history participants gave. This TCR was sampled from a woman aged 50 to 60 with acute COVID-19. The rearrangement uses TRBV5-4 and TRBJ2-2, with 7 bases identical to TRBD2. Sequencing used PBMCs or T cells enriched from blood (not recorded which). The chain's CDR3 is CASSFGPAGGTGELFF. CDR3 bases: TGTGCCAGCAGCTTTGGGCCTGCCGGGGGGACCGGGGAGCTGTTTTTT. Looking up the rest from reference TRBV5-4 and TRBJ2-2 gives the full variable domain: ETGVTQSPTHLIKTRGQQVTLRCSSQSGHNTVSWYQQALGQGPQFIFQYYREEENGRGNFPPRFSGLQFPNYSSELNVNALELDDSALYLCASSFGPAGGTGELFFGEGSRLTVL.